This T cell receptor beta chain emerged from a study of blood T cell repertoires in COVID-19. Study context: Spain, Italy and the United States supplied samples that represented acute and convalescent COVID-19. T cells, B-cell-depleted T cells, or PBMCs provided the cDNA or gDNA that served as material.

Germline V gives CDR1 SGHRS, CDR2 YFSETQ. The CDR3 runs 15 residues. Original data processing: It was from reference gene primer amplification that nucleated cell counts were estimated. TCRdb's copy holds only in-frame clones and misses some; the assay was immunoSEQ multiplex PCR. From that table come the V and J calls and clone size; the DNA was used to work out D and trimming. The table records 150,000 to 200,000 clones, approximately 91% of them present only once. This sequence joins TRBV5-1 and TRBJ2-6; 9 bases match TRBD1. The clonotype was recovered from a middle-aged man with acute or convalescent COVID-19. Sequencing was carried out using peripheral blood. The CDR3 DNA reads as TGCGGCACCGGGACAGGGATTTCTGGGGCCAACGTCCTGACTTTC. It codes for CGTGTGISGANVLTF. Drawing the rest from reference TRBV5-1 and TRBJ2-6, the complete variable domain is KAGVTQTPRYLIKTRGQQVTLSCSPISGHRSVSWYQQTPGQGLQFLFEYFSETQRNKGNFPGRFSGRQFSNSRSEMNVSTLELGDSALYLCGTGTGISGANVLTFGAGSRLTVL.